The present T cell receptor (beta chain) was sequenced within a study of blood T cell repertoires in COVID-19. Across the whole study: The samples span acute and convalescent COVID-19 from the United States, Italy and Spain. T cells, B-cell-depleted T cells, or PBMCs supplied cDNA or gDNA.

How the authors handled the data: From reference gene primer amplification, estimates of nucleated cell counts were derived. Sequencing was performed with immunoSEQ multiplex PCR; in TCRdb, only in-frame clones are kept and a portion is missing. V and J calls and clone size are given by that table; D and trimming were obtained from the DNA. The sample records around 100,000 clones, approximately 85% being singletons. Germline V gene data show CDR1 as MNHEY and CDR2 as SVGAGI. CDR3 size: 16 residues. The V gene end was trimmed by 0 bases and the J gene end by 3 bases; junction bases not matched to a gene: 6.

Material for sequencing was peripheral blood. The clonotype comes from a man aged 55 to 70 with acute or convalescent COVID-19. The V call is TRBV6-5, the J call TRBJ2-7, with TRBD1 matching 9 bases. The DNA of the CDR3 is TGTGCCAGCAGTTACTCCCTGGGACAGGGAGGCTACGAGCAGTACTTC. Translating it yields CASSYSLGQGGYEQYF.